Following are 19 T cell receptor beta chains from one sample sequenced in a study of blood T cells in healthy people across ages. A second 7 to 11 cycle PCR used barcoded and J-beta primers. One entry per CDR3 protein, called by TCRdb with MiXCR from the 5' RACE reads. In the table there are about 1.8 million distinct CDR3 sequences, roughly 50% of which are singletons. Sequencing was done on a sample of blood. The origin of the receptors is a woman aged 40 to 50 in good health.

In its sample, this clonotype was seen a few times. This chain uses TRBV20-1 with TRBJ2-7; D might be TRBD2 (6 bases). V lost 1 base and J lost 1, with 14 bases in between. The CDR3 contains 15 residues. Germline CDR1 is DFQATT and CDR2 is SNEGSKA (reference sequence). The CDR3 protein is CSARVSEGLSYEQYF. CDR3 DNA: TGCAGTGCTAGAGTCTCGGAGGGGTTATCCTACGAGCAGTACTTC.

In its sample, this clonotype was seen a few times. CDR3 region: CASSDSDYEQYF. Written as DNA, the CDR3 is TGTGCCAGCAGTGACTCAGACTACGAGCAGTACTTC. The V and J genes are TRBV11-3 and TRBJ2-5; D gene uncertain. The DNA end is a closer match to TRBJ2-7, so the J assignment may be wrong. Germline CDR1 SGHNT, CDR2 YENEEA. The CDR3 spans 12 residues.

This clonotype was recorded many times. The chain recombines TRBV18 with TRBJ2-1; no clear D gene. CDR1 and CDR2 (germline): KGHSH, LQKENI. The CDR3 contains 16 residues. The germline V and J ends were trimmed by 5 bases and 4 bases, with 18 bases remaining between them. This chain's CDR3 is CASSSTGPPAYNEQFF. The CDR3, as DNA: TGTGCCAGCTCATCAACCGGGCCCCCAGCGTACAATGAGCAGTTCTTC.

The gene calls are TRBV2 and TRBJ2-5, with D uncertain. V was pared by 9 bases and J by 5 bases, with 10 bases between. This CDR3 has 11 amino acids. CDR1 is SNHLY, CDR2 FYNNEI, per germline. CDR3 sequence (DNA): TGTGCCAGTGCGAATCGGGAGACCCAGTACTTC. Protein sequence: CASANRETQYF.

The DNA of the CDR3 is TGTGCCAGCAGTTCCGAATTGGGACAGGGGTTCTATGGCTACACCTTC. This gives the protein CASSSELGQGFYGYTF. The chain couples TRBV28 to TRBJ1-2; the match to TRBD1 covers 10 bases. V gave up 4 bases and J gave up 4 bases; unmatched junction bases: 9. Germline values: CDR1 MDHEN, CDR2 SYDVKM. The CDR3 runs to 16 residues.

This chain joins TRBV28 and TRBJ2-4, with D perhaps TRBD1 or TRBD2 (5 bases each). The germline V and J ends were trimmed by 6 bases and 2 bases, with 17 bases remaining between them. The CDR3 contains 16 residues. Germline values: CDR1 MDHEN, CDR2 SYDVKM. The CDR3 spells CASSPGAWVTKNIQYF. The CDR3 DNA reads TGTGCCAGCAGCCCCGGGGCGTGGGTTACCAAAAACATTCAGTACTTC.

CDR3 sequence reads: CASSQQRTDTQYF. Written as DNA, the CDR3 is TGCGCCAGCAGCCAACAAAGGACAGATACGCAGTATTTT. The chain couples TRBV4-3 to TRBJ2-3, with unresolved D. CDR3 length: 13 amino acids. Trimming removed 2 bases at V and 3 bases at J, with 6 bases between. Germline V gene data show CDR1 as LGHNA and CDR2 as YSLEER.

The chain combines TRBV7-9 with TRBJ1-1; 7 nucleotides line up with TRBD1. Germline V CDR1 and CDR2: SEHNR, FQNEAQ (reference sequence). J lost 1 base, V lost 8 bases, and 10 bases had no gene match. The CDR3 spans 15 residues. CDR3: CASGPPGTANTEAFF. The CDR3, as DNA: TGTGCCAGCGGCCCGCCAGGGACAGCGAACACTGAAGCTTTCTTT.

V gene TRBV27 combines with J gene TRBJ2-1, with D maybe TRBD2 (5 bases). The length of the CDR3 is 11 residues. The ends were cut back, 4 bases at V and 12 bases at J, with 10 bases in the middle. In germline, CDR1 is MNHEY, CDR2 SMNVEV (reference sequence). The CDR3 sequence is CASSSPEGQFF. The CDR3 DNA reads as TGTGCCAGCAGTTCCCCCGAGGGGCAGTTCTTC.

This clonotype was picked up a small number of times. The chain joins TRBV3-1 to TRBJ2-3, with no clear D. The CDR3 is made up of 15 amino acids. Germline CDR1 reads LGHDT; CDR2 reads YNNKEL (reference sequence). Trimming stripped 6 bases from V and 2 bases from J, with 15 bases between. CDR3 protein: CASSSDETITDTQYF. CDR3 DNA sequence: TGTGCCAGCAGTTCCGACGAGACCATCACAGATACGCAGTATTTT.

The CDR3 coding sequence is TGTGCCAGCAGCCAAGTCCCTTCCGGGACAGCAAGCACAGATACGCAGTATTTT. This translates into CASSQVPSGTASTDTQYF. The chain joins TRBV3-1 to TRBJ2-3; 7 bases are shared with TRBD1. The length of the CDR3 is 18 residues. Germline loops: CDR1 LGHDT, CDR2 YNNKEL (reference sequence). Germline trimming cut 1 base from V and 0 bases from J; bases unmatched to any gene: 10.

The chain carries TRBV4-2 and TRBJ2-3; possible D gene TRBD1, 5 bases. This CDR3 is 17 amino acids long. The ends were cut back, 0 bases at V and 3 bases at J, with 16 bases in the middle. The germline V gene encodes CDR1 LGHNA and CDR2 YNFKEQ. The CDR3 loop reads CASSQEAPWGQTDTQYF. CDR3 DNA sequence: TGTGCCAGCAGCCAAGAGGCACCTTGGGGCCAGACAGATACGCAGTATTTT.

This clonotype appeared once. The V call is TRBV7-2, the J call TRBJ1-3; D unresolved. Looked up from germline, CDR1 is SGHTA and CDR2 is FQGNSA. Trimming cost V 1 base and J 0 bases, with 10 bases left between them. The CDR3 loop spans 16 amino acids. For the CDR3, the DNA is TGTGCCAGCAGCTTAGGCGGCACCCACTCTGGAAACACCATATATTTT. This codes for CASSLGGTHSGNTIYF.

The chain recombines TRBV12-3 or TRBV12-4 with TRBJ2-2, with 7 positions matching TRBD1. Trimming removed 5 bases from V and 7 bases from J; junction bases left unmatched: 10. This CDR3 region has 15 residues. The CDR3 sequence: CASSTPGQIGGELFF. CDR3 bases: TGTGCCAGCAGTACACCGGGACAGATTGGCGGGGAGCTGTTTTTT.

The chain combines TRBV20-1 with TRBJ1-6; D is uncertain. Trimming pared 0 bases from V and 11 bases from J, leaving 8 bases between. Looked up from germline, CDR1 is DFQATT and CDR2 is SNEGSKA (reference sequence). This CDR3 contains 12 residues. The CDR3 region has the DNA TGCAGTGCTAGAGATAGCGGGGCACCCCTCCACTTT. This translates into CSARDSGAPLHF.

The CDR3 nucleotides are TGTGCCAGCAGTTACGCTCGCGACAGGGGGCGGCGAGTGTTGGAGACCCAGTACTTC. Translation: CASSYARDRGRRVLETQYF. The V call is TRBV28, the J call TRBJ2-5; the match to TRBD1 covers 10 bases. The V gene's germline CDR1 is MDHEN and CDR2 SYDVKM. V dropped 4 bases and J dropped 5; count of bases not matched to a gene: 19. The CDR3 length is 19 residues.

The V call is TRBV12-3 or TRBV12-4, the J call TRBJ1-4, with 9 nucleotides matching TRBD1. CDR3 length: 14 amino acids. V shed 5 bases and J 5 bases; nucleotides not matched to a gene: 3. The CDR3, as DNA: TGTGCCAGCAGTCGACAGGGGGTAAATGAAAAACTGTTTTTT. Translated: CASSRQGVNEKLFF.

This rearrangement joins TRBV27 to TRBJ2-7; perhaps D is TRBD1 or TRBD2 (5 bases each). V was cut by 5 bases and J by 4 bases, with 15 bases left in between. This CDR3 region has 14 residues. Germline values: CDR1 MNHEY, CDR2 SMNVEV (reference sequence). CDR3 loop: CASSVPGRYYEQYF. CDR3 nucleotide sequence: TGTGCCAGCAGTGTACCGGGACGGTATTACGAGCAGTACTTC.

CDR3 amino acids: CASSYSAPSGGQDTQYF. CDR3 in DNA: TGTGCCAGCAGTTACTCGGCGCCTAGCGGAGGGCAGGATACGCAGTATTTT. V and J are TRBV6-2 or TRBV6-3 and TRBJ2-3; TRBD2 agrees at 7 bases. CDR1 and CDR2 from the germline V gene are MNHEY and SVGEGT. J lost 6 bases, V lost 0 bases, and 12 bases had no gene match. The length of the CDR3 is 17 residues.